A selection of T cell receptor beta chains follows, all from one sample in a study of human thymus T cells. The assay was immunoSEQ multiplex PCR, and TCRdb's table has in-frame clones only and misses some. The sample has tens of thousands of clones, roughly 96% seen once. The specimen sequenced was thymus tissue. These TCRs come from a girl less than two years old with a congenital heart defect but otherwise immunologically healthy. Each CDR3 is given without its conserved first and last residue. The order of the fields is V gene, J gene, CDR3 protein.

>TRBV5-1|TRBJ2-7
ASSFWASTPPGSYEQY
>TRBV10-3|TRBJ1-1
AIRDSTEAF
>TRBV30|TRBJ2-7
AWKAPWTDEQY
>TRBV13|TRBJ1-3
ASSLGPSGNTIY
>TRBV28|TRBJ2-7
ASRLTFRGQGVQEQY
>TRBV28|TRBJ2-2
ASRRDRHTGELF
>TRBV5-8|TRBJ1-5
ASSFIQGGVSNQPQH
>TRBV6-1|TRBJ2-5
ASSERGGETQY
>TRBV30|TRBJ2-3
AWSGCVGDTDTQY
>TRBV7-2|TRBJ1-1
ASSPRAF
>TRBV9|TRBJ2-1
ASSVEGGPYNEQF
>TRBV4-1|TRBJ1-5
ASSSTGIGDQPQH
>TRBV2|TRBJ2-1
ASSHGPDEQF
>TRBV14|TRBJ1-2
ASSQIHRVHYGYT
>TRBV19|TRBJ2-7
ASSIRSQGGEQY
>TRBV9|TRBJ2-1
ASSVDQREGPYNEQF
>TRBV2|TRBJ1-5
ASSDRTGEQDSNQPQH
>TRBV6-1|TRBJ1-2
AISVYSSDGYT
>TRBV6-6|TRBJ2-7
ASSYPGKGSYEQY
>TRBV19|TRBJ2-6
ASSIEEGAGGANVLT
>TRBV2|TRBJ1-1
ASSRPGHPPTWNTEAF
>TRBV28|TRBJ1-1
ASSPGQGGRLDTEAF